This passage covers 24 T cell receptor beta chains from one sample sequenced in a study of cytomegalovirus exposure and HLA in healthy donors. Clones were read by immunoSEQ multiplex PCR, and TCRdb kept only the in-frame ones, dropping some. Among 100,000 to 150,000 clones listed, around 90% were seen once. Sequenced sample: PBMCs. These receptors came from a woman younger than 30 in good health and CMV-seronegative.

The J gene is TRBJ2-7, the V gene TRBV6-1, with TRBD2 matching 7 bases. The CDR3 consists of 17 residues. V dropped 2 bases and J dropped 7; count of bases not matched to a gene: 17. In germline, CDR1 is MNHNS, CDR2 SASEGT. The DNA for the CDR3 is TGTGCCAGCAGTGAAAGATCCCTAGCGGCCGGGTGGGGGGAGCAGTACTTC. Its translation is CASSERSLAAGWGEQYF.

The rearrangement links TRBV5-1 to TRBJ2-5; TRBD1 matches at 12 bases. The CDR3 sequence is 16 residues long. The V gene's germline CDR1 is SGHRS and CDR2 YFSETQ. V lost 3 bases, J lost 4 bases, and 7 bases stayed unmatched. The CDR3 loop is CASSWTGTGGRETQYF. The CDR3, as DNA: TGCGCCAGCAGCTGGACCGGGACAGGGGGCCGAGAGACCCAGTACTTC.

The chain couples TRBV18 to TRBJ2-7; TRBD2 matches at 13 bases. CDR1 KGHSH and CDR2 LQKENI come from the germline V gene. Trimming removed 3 bases from V and 7 bases from J; junction bases left unmatched: 6. The CDR3 spans 15 residues. CDR3 coding DNA: TGTGCCAGCTCACCCGGACTAGCGGGAGAGGAAGAGCAGTACTTC. This translates into CASSPGLAGEEEQYF. Combining the CDR3 with reference TRBV18 and TRBJ2-7 gives the whole variable domain NAGVMQNPRHLVRRRGQEARLRCSPMKGHSHVYWYRQLPEEGLKFMVYLQKENIIDESGMPKERFSAEFPKEGPSILRIQQVVRGDSAAYFCASSPGLAGEEEQYFGPGTRLTVT.

The sample holds one count of this clone. This chain uses TRBV6-1 with TRBJ1-3; D gene unclear. The V gene lost 8 bases and the J gene lost 4 bases, with 3 bases spanning the gap. The germline CDR1 and CDR2 sequences are MNHNS and SASEGT. CDR3 size: 10 residues. The CDR3 DNA reads TGTGCCAGCGCGGGAAACACCATATATTTT. It is translated as CASAGNTIYF.

The chain has TRBV15 and TRBJ2-7; D gene uncertain. V dropped 3 bases and J dropped 1 base, with 13 bases sitting between them. The CDR3 extends over 15 amino acids. Germline CDR1 is LNHNV and CDR2 is YYDKDF (reference sequence). CDR3 sequence (DNA): TGTGCCACCAGCAGTTTCCGGCAGGCGTCCTACGAGCAGTACTTC. Translated, it gives CATSSFRQASYEQYF.

The chain uses TRBV28 and TRBJ1-2; tentative D call: TRBD1 (5 bases). V dropped 4 bases and J dropped 10 bases, with 10 bases sitting between them. CDR3 length equals 11 residues. Germline CDR1 is MDHEN and CDR2 is SYDVKM. CDR3 bases: TGTGCCAGCAGTTCCTCGGACATCTACACCTTC. Translated, it gives CASSSSDIYTF.

The chain employs TRBV27 and TRBJ2-7, with TRBD2 identical over 9 bases. The length of the CDR3 is 18 residues. CDR1 MNHEY and CDR2 SMNVEV come from the germline V gene (reference sequence). V gave up 2 bases and J gave up 0 bases; unmatched junction bases: 11. The chain's CDR3 is CASSLRLAGTGPSYEQYF. The CDR3 DNA is TGTGCCAGCAGTTTACGTCTAGCGGGAACCGGGCCCTCCTACGAGCAGTACTTC.

J is TRBJ2-7 and V is TRBV4-1; D is possibly TRBD2 (6 bases). The CDR3 covers 15 residues. Trimming pared 5 bases from V and 3 bases from J, leaving 17 bases between. Germline V gene sequence: CDR1 MGHRA, CDR2 YSYEKL. As DNA, the CDR3 is TGCGCCAGCAGCTCACAACCGGGACTTCTCTACGAGCAGTACTTC. Its protein product is CASSSQPGLLYEQYF.

The chain carries TRBV6-6 and TRBJ2-1; 7 bases match TRBD2. The junction had 5 bases not matched to a gene; V was cut back by 6 bases and J by 0 bases. The CDR3 sequence is 15 residues long. CDR1 and CDR2 from the germline V gene are MNHNY and SVGAGI (reference sequence). The chain's CDR3 is CASRTGTISYNEQFF. CDR3 bases: TGTGCCAGCAGGACCGGGACTATCTCCTACAATGAGCAGTTCTTC.

V is TRBV7-3 and J is TRBJ1-1; D not resolved. CDR1 and CDR2 from the germline V gene are SGHTA and FQGTGA. Trimming pared 4 bases from V and 0 bases from J, leaving 12 bases between. This CDR3 is 15 amino acids long. The CDR3 coding sequence is TGTGCCAGCAGCTCCTTAGGAGGGATGAACACTGAAGCTTTCTTT. Protein sequence: CASSSLGGMNTEAFF.

This clone was picked up one time. The rearrangement joins TRBV28 to TRBJ1-2, with 7 bases that match TRBD1. V shed 7 bases, J shed 3 bases, and the junction held 8 bases outside the gene matches. This CDR3 has 14 amino acids. CDR1 and CDR2 (germline): MDHEN, SYDVKM. CDR3 loop: CASNRQGPYYGYTF. In DNA, the CDR3 is TGTGCCAGCAACCGACAGGGTCCCTACTATGGCTACACCTTC.

The genes are TRBV27 and TRBJ2-2; 9 positions agree with TRBD2. The germline CDR1 and CDR2 sequences are MNHEY and SMNVEV (reference sequence). Germline trimming cut 7 bases from V and 2 bases from J; bases unmatched to any gene: 11. The CDR3 consists of 17 residues. CDR3 residues: CASTYWGLAGNTGELFF. The CDR3, as DNA: TGTGCCAGCACTTACTGGGGGCTAGCGGGAAACACCGGGGAGCTGTTTTTT.

This chain joins TRBV15 and TRBJ2-2, with TRBD1 as a possible D gene (6 bases). Germline V gives CDR1 LNHNV, CDR2 YYDKDF (reference sequence). Trimming took off 0 bases at V and 1 base at J, with 12 bases between the two ends. The CDR3 spans 17 residues. As DNA, the CDR3 is TGTGCCACCAGCAGAGATCGGGACACAAAGAACACCGGGGAGCTGTTTTTT. Translation: CATSRDRDTKNTGELFF.

Concerning this clone itself: The identical CDR3 is also encoded by other nucleotide sequences in the sample. The chain joins TRBV28 to TRBJ2-2; possibly TRBD1 for D (5 bases). Deletions cut 2 bases from V and 4 bases from J, with 5 bases between. Germline V gene sequence: CDR1 MDHEN, CDR2 SYDVKM. The CDR3 spans 13 residues. CDR3 nucleotides: TGTGCCAGCAGTTTAGACAGCACCGGGGAGCTGTTTTTT. Protein sequence: CASSLDSTGELFF.

V is TRBV15 and J is TRBJ1-1; the D is unclear. The CDR3 loop spans 15 amino acids. Germline lookup yields CDR1 LNHNV and CDR2 YYDKDF (reference sequence). The V end was cut by 4 bases, the J end by 1 base, with 13 bases between. The CDR3 DNA is TGTGCCACCAGCAACTTGCTGACGGGGAACACTGAAGCTTTCTTT. Translated: CATSNLLTGNTEAFF.

The chain combines TRBV7-2 with TRBJ2-3, with D tentatively TRBD2 (5 bases). The CDR3 contains 15 residues. Looked up from germline, CDR1 is SGHTA and CDR2 is FQGNSA. V gave up 5 bases and J gave up 7 bases, with 19 bases separating them. DNA of the CDR3: TGTGCCAGCAGCCGATCGACTATGATCACGAATACGCAGTATTTT. This encodes CASSRSTMITNTQYF. The entire variable domain, with the rest obtained from reference TRBV7-2 and TRBJ2-3, is as follows: GAGVSQSPSNKVTEKGKDVELRCDPISGHTALYWYRQSLGQGLEFLIYFQGNSAPDKSGLPSDRFSAERTGGSVSTLTIQRTQQEDSAVYLCASSRSTMITNTQYFGPGTRLTVL.

V is TRBV7-2 and J is TRBJ1-1; 8 nucleotides match TRBD1. The CDR3 runs 14 residues. The V segment lost 5 bases and the J segment 4 bases; nucleotides outside the gene matches: 6. Looked up from germline, CDR1 is SGHTA and CDR2 is FQGNSA. The CDR3 sequence: CASSRLGQGTEAFF. CDR3 sequence (DNA): TGTGCCAGCAGCCGACTAGGACAGGGCACTGAAGCTTTCTTT.

This clone is a singleton in its sample. The chain combines TRBV18 with TRBJ1-1; D may be TRBD1 (6 bases). The V end was cut by 1 base, the J end by 6 bases, with 9 bases between. Germline V gene data show CDR1 as KGHSH and CDR2 as LQKENI. The CDR3 has 13 residues. The CDR3 DNA reads as TGTGCCAGCTCACCACGGAAGGGGGCTGAAGCTTTCTTT. The encoded protein is CASSPRKGAEAFF.

This chain links TRBV5-1 with TRBJ2-1; TRBD2 agrees at 9 bases. CDR3 length: 13 amino acids. Germline V gene sequence: CDR1 SGHRS, CDR2 YFSETQ. The V gene end was trimmed by 9 bases and the J gene end by 7 bases; junction bases not matched to a gene: 8. CDR3 sequence: CATNYAGGNEQFF. In DNA, the CDR3 is TGCGCCACCAACTATGCGGGGGGGAATGAGCAGTTCTTC.

This sequence joins TRBV5-5 and TRBJ2-1; no clear D. Germline CDR1 reads SGHKS; CDR2 reads YYEKEE (reference sequence). This CDR3 has 12 amino acids. V shed 4 bases and J shed 3 bases, with 5 bases lying between them. The DNA for the CDR3 is TGTGCCAGCAGCCCCATCTACAATGAGCAGTTCTTC. Encoded protein: CASSPIYNEQFF. Based on the CDR3 plus reference TRBV5-5 and TRBJ2-1, the full variable domain is DAGVTQSPTHLIKTRGQQVTLRCSPISGHKSVSWYQQVLGQGPQFIFQYYEKEERGRGNFPDRFSARQFPNYSSELNVNALLLGDSALYLCASSPIYNEQFFGPGTRLTVL.

This chain joins TRBV10-3 and TRBJ2-6; 10 bases fit TRBD1. The V gene's germline CDR1 is ENHRY and CDR2 SYGVKD. V shed 7 bases and J 0 bases; nucleotides not matched to a gene: 6. The CDR3 consists of 17 residues. The CDR3 DNA is TGTGCCATCAACCCGGGACAGGGGATCTCTGGGGCCAACGTCCTGACTTTC. This translates into CAINPGQGISGANVLTF.

This rearrangement joins TRBV5-6 to TRBJ2-2, with 8 positions matching TRBD1. The trim removed 4 bases at V and 4 bases at J, leaving 9 bases unmatched. CDR3 size: 16 residues. Germline V lookup: CDR1 SGHDT, CDR2 YYEEEE. The DNA for the CDR3 is TGTGCCAGCAGCCCCGGGACAGGACTTTCCACCGGGGAGCTGTTTTTT. The encoded protein is CASSPGTGLSTGELFF.

This clone was seen a single time. The chain carries TRBV2 and TRBJ1-1; tentatively, D is TRBD1 (6 bases). The CDR3 totals 15 residues. The germline V gene has CDR1 SNHLY and CDR2 FYNNEI. V lost 5 bases, J lost 5 bases, and 18 bases lay in between. CDR3 bases: TGTGCCAGCAGTTTACTCCCGGGACATCAGACTGAAGCTTTCTTT. It encodes CASSLLPGHQTEAFF. Full variable domain (missing parts from reference TRBV2 and TRBJ1-1): EPEVTQTPSHQVTQMGQEVILRCVPISNHLYFYWYRQILGQKVEFLVSFYNNEISEKSEIFDDQFSVERPDGSNFTLKIRSTKLEDSAMYFCASSLLPGHQTEAFFGQGTRLTVV.

The V and J genes are TRBV12-5 and TRBJ1-1, with D hard to call. Germline V gene data show CDR1 as LGHNT and CDR2 as FRNRAP. V lost 5 bases to trimming and J lost 0 bases, with 7 bases between them. This CDR3 spans 13 amino acids. The CDR3 bases are TGTGCTAGTGGTACGGAGCTGAACACTGAAGCTTTCTTT. Amino acid sequence: CASGTELNTEAFF.